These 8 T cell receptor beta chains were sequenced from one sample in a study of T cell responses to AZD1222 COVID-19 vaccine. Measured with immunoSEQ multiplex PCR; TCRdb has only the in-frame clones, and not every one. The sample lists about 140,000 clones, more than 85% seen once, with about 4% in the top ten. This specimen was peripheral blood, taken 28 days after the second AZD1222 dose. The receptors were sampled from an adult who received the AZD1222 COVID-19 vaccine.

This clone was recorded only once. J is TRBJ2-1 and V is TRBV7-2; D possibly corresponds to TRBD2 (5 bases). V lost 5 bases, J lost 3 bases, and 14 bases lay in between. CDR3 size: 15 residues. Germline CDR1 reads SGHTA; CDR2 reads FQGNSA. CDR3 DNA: TGTGCCAGCAGCCGCGGAGGCGGGTTCTACAATGAGCAGTTCTTC. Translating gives CASSRGGGFYNEQFF.

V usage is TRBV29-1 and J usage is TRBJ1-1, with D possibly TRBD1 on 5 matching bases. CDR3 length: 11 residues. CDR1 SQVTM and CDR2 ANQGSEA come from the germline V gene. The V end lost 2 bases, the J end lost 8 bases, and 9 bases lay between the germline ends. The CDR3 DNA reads TGCAGCGTTGAACGGGACGGGGAAGCTTTCTTT. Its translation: CSVERDGEAFF.

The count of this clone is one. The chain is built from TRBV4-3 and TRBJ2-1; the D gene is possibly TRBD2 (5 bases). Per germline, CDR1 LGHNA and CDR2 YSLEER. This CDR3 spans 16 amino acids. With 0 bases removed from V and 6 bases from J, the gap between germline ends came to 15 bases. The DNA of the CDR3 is TGCGCCAGCAGCCAAGATAGGCGGACTTTTGCCAATGAGCAGTTCTTC. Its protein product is CASSQDRRTFANEQFF.

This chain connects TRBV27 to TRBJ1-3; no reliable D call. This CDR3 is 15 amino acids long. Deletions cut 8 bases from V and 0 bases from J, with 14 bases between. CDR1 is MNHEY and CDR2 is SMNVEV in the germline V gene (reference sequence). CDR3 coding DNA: TGTGCCAGCCCTTCTAAGTGGTGCTCTGGAAACACCATATATTTT. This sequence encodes CASPSKWCSGNTIYF.

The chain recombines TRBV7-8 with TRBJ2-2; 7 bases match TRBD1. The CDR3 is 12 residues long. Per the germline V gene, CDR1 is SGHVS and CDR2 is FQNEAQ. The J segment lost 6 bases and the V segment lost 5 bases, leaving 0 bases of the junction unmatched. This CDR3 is CASSQGAGELFF. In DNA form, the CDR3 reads TGTGCCAGCAGCCAGGGGGCCGGGGAGCTGTTTTTT.

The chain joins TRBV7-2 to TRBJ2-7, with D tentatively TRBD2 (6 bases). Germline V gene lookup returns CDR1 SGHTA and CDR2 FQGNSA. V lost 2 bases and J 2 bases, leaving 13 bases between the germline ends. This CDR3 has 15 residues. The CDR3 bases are TGTGCCAGCAGCTTAAGCCGGGACTCCACCTACGAGCAGTACTTC. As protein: CASSLSRDSTYEQYF.

In DNA form, the CDR3 reads TGCGCCAGCAGCCAAGATAGTGACAGAAATCAGCCCCAGCATTTT. It codes for CASSQDSDRNQPQHF. This chain joins TRBV4-3 and TRBJ1-5; possibly TRBD1 for D (5 bases). Germline V gives CDR1 LGHNA, CDR2 YSLEER. The CDR3 is made up of 15 amino acids. The ends were cut back, 0 bases at V and 4 bases at J, with 10 bases in the middle.

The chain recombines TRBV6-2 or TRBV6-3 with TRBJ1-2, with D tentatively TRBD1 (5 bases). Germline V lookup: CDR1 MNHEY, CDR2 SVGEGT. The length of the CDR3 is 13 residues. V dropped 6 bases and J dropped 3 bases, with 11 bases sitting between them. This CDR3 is CASSRTGHYGYTF. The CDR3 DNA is TGTGCCAGCAGCAGAACAGGACACTATGGCTACACCTTC.